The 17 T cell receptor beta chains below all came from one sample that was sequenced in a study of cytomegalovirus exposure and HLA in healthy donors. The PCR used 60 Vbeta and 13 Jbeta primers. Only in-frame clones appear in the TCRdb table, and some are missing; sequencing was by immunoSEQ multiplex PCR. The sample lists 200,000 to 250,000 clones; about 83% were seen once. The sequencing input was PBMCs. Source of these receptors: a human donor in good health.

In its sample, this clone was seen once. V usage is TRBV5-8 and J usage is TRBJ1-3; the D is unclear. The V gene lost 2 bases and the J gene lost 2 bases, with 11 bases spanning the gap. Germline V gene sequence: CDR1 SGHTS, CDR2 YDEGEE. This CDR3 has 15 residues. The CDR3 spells CASSFGAKPGNTIYF. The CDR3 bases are TGTGCCAGCAGCTTCGGAGCAAAGCCTGGAAACACCATATATTTT.

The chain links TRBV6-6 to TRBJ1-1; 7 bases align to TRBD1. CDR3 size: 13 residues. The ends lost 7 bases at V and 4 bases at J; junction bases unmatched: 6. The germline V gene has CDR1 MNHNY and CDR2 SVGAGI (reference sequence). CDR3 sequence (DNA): TGTGCCAGCACCTCGCAGGGGGGCACTGAAGCTTTCTTT. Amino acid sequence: CASTSQGGTEAFF.

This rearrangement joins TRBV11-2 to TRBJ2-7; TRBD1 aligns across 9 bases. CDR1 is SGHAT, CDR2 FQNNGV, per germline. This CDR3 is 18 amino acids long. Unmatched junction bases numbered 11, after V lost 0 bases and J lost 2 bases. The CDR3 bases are TGTGCCAGCAGCTTAGAAGGGCTCGGGACAGGGATAACCTACGAGCAGTACTTC. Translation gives CASSLEGLGTGITYEQYF.

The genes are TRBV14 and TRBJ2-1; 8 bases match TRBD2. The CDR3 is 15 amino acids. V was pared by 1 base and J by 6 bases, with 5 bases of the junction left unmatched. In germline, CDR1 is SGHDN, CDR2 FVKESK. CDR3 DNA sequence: TGTGCCAGCAGCCAAGCACTAGCGGTGGGCAATGAGCAGTTCTTC. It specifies CASSQALAVGNEQFF.

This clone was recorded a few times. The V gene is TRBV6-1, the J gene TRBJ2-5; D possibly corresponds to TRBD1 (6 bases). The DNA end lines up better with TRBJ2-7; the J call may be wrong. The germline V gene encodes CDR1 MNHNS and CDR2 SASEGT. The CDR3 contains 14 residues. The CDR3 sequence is CASSDSGGPYEQYF. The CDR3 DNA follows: TGTGCCAGCAGTGATAGTGGGGGCCCCTACGAGCAGTACTTC.

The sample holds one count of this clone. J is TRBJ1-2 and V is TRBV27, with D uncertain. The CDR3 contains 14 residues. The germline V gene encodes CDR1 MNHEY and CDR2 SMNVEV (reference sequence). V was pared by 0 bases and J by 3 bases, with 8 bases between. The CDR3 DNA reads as TGTGCCAGCAGTTTATCAGCTTCTCACTATGGCTACACCTTC. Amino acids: CASSLSASHYGYTF.

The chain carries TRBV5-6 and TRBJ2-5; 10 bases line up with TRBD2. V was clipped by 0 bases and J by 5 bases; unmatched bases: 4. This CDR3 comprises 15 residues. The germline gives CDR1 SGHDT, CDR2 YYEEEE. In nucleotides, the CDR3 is TGTGCCAGCAGCTTGGAACTAGCGGGAATCGAGACCCAGTACTTC. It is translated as CASSLELAGIETQYF.

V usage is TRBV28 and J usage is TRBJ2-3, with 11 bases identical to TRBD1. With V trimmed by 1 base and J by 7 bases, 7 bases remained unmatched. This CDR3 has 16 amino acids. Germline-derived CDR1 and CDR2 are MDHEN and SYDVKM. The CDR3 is CASSLFGQGAGNTQYF. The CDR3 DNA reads TGTGCCAGCAGTTTATTTGGACAGGGGGCTGGAAATACGCAGTATTTT.

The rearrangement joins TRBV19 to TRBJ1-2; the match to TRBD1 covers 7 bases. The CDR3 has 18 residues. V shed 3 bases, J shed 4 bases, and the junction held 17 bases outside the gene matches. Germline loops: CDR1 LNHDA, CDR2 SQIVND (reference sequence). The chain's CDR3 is CASSIMTGIPLSGYGYTF. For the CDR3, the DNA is TGTGCCAGTAGTATTATGACAGGGATACCCCTATCCGGCTATGGCTACACCTTC.

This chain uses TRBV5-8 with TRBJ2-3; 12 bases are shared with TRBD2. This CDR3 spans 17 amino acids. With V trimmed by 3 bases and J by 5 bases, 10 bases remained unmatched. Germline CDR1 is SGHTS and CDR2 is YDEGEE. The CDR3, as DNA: TGTGCCAGCAGCTCGTTCCCGACTAGCGGGAGTGGAGATACGCAGTATTTT. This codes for CASSSFPTSGSGDTQYF.

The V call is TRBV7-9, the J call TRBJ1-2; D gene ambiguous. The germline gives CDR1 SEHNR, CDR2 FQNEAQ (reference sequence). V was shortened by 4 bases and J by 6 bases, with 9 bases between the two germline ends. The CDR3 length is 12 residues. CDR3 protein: CASSSSGHGYTF. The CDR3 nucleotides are TGTGCCAGCAGCTCCAGTGGGCATGGCTACACCTTC.

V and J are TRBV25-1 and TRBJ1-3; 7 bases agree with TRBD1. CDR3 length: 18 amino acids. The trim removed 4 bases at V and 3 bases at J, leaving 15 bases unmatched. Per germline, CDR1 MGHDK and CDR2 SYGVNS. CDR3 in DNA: TGTGCCAGCAGTGCCCAACAGGGGAGTGGGCCCCATGGAAACACCATATATTTT. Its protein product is CASSAQQGSGPHGNTIYF.

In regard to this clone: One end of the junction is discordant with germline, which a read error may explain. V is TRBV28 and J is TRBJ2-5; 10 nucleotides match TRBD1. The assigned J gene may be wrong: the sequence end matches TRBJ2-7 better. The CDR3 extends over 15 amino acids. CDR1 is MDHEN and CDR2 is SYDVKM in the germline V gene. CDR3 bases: TGTGCCAGCACTTTAGGACAGGGGGTCTCCTACGAGCAGTACTTC. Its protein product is CASTLGQGVSYEQYF.

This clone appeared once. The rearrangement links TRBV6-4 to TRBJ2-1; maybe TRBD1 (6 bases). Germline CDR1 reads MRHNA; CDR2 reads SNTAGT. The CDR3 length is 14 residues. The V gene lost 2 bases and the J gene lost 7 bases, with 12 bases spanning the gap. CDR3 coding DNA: TGTGCCAGCAGTGACACCAGGGGTACGAATGAGCAGTTCTTC. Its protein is CASSDTRGTNEQFF.

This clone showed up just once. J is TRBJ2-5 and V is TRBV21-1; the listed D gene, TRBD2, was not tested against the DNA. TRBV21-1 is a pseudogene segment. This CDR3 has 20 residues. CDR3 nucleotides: TGTGCCAGCAGCATTGTCTCATGGATGACCGCGACGGGTTGCCAAGAGACCCAGTACTTC. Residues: CASSIVSWMTATGCQETQYF.

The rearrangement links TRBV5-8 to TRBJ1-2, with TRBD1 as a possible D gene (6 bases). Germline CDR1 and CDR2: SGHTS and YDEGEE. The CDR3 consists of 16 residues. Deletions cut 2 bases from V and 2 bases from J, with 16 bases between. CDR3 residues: CASSLGGRLGNYGYTF. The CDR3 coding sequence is TGTGCCAGCAGCTTAGGGGGACGGCTGGGCAACTATGGCTACACCTTC.

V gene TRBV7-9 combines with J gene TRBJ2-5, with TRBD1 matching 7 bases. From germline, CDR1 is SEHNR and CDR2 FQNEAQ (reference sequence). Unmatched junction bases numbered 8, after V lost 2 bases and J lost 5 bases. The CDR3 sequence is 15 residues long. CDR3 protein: CASSLPTGTAETQYF. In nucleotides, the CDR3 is TGTGCCAGCAGCTTACCTACCGGGACAGCGGAGACCCAGTACTTC.